Listed below are T cell receptor beta chains from one sample, sequenced in a study of neurological immune-mediated disorders. TCRdb called the 5' RACE reads again in MiXCR, with one record for every CDR3 protein. The sample carries about 38,000 distinct CDR3 sequences, approximately 5.1% recorded once. What was sequenced was CD4+ T cells from blood. The receptors come from a young man in good health. CDR3s include the opening cysteine and the closing phenylalanine or tryptophan. Fields, in order: J gene, D gene, clone size, V gene, CDR3 protein, CDR3 DNA. The D gene is left open where the match is weak. Clone size is stated in some rows and not others, as once, few, many or a class when expanded.

TRBJ1-3	.	many	TRBV6-5	CASSRGRTSGNTIYF	TGTGCCAGCAGTCGGGGTCGCACGTCCGGAAACACCATATATTTT
TRBJ1-1	.	few	TRBV6-2/TRBV6-3	CASTEGFRVSILAEAFF	TGTGCCAGCACCGAGGGATTCAGGGTATCGATTTTGGCTGAAGCTTTCTTT
TRBJ1-1	.	.	TRBV7-9	CASSPGATRPAEAFF	TGTGCCAGCAGCCCGGGCGCCACCCGGCCGGCTGAAGCTTTCTTT
TRBJ2-1	.	many	TRBV5-1	CASSLPGNEQFF	TGCGCCAGCAGCTTGCCGGGCAATGAGCAGTTCTTC
TRBJ2-3	TRBD2	many	TRBV4-2	CASSQIAGSTDTQYF	TGTGCCAGCAGCCAAATAGCGGGGAGCACAGATACGCAGTATTTT
TRBJ1-3	TRBD1	many	TRBV6-5	CASRTGPGQGSGNTIYF	TGTGCCAGCAGAACGGGGCCGGGACAGGGTTCAGGAAACACCATATATTTT
TRBJ1-4	.	many	TRBV20-1	CSASQNEKLFF	TGCAGTGCTAGCCAGAATGAAAAACTGTTTTTT
TRBJ2-7	TRBD1	many	TRBV20-1	CSARRGTGAALEQYF	TGCAGTGCTAGAAGGGGGACAGGGGCGGCACTCGAGCAGTACTTC
TRBJ2-7	.	many	TRBV11-2	CASSLEGPVYEQYF	TGTGCCAGCAGCTTAGAGGGTCCGGTCTACGAGCAGTACTTC
TRBJ2-1	.	many	TRBV12-3/TRBV12-4	CASRRTQDNEQFF	TGTGCCAGCAGACGGACACAAGACAATGAGCAGTTCTTC
TRBJ1-1	.	many	TRBV7-9	CASSSLTGNTEAFF	TGTGCCAGCAGCTCCCTGACAGGGAACACTGAAGCTTTCTTT
TRBJ1-1	.	many	TRBV21-1	CASSRQGNTEAFF	TGTGCCAGCAGCAGACAGGGGAACACTGAAGCTTTCTTT
TRBJ2-7	.	many	TRBV7-2	CASSLVVSYEQYF	TGTGCCAGCAGCTTAGTAGTCTCCTACGAGCAGTACTTC
TRBJ1-1	.	many	TRBV14	CASSQVRLTEAFF	TGTGCCAGCAGCCAAGTACGGCTCACTGAAGCTTTCTTT
TRBJ1-3	.	many	TRBV3-1	CASSQGQGNTIYF	TGTGCCAGCAGCCAAGGGCAGGGAAACACCATATATTTT
TRBJ2-7	.	many	TRBV5-1	CASSLGSGARSYEQYF	TGCGCCAGCAGCTTGGGGTCGGGGGCTAGGTCGTACGAGCAGTACTTC
TRBJ2-5	TRBD1	many	TRBV5-5	CASSLEGQTVQETQYF	TGTGCCAGCAGCTTGGAGGGACAGACCGTACAAGAGACCCAGTACTTC
TRBJ2-1	TRBD1	many	TRBV14	CASSQVGQGRQFF	TGTGCCAGCAGCCAAGTAGGACAGGGTAGGCAGTTCTTC
TRBJ2-3	TRBD2	many	TRBV7-3	CASSTPRGLASDTQYF	TGTGCCAGCAGCACCCCGAGGGGACTAGCCTCAGATACGCAGTATTTT
TRBJ1-4	TRBD1	many	TRBV4-2	CASSREGQTNEKLFF	TGTGCCAGCAGCCGAGAGGGACAGACTAATGAAAAACTGTTTTTT
TRBJ1-1	.	many	TRBV5-1	CASSLSTTNTEAFF	TGCGCCAGCAGCTTGTCAACCACCAACACTGAAGCTTTCTTT
TRBJ1-5	.	many	TRBV19	CASSIEEGVRQPQHF	TGTGCCAGTAGTATAGAGGAAGGGGTGAGACAGCCCCAGCATTTT
TRBJ2-7	TRBD1	many	TRBV10-3	CAISGTGGEQYF	TGTGCCATCAGTGGGACAGGGGGCGAGCAGTACTTC
TRBJ1-6	TRBD1	many	TRBV5-6	CASRRSTGQGGPSYNSPLHF	TGTGCCAGCAGACGGAGTACCGGACAGGGAGGACCCTCCTATAATTCACCCCTCCACTTT
TRBJ1-3	TRBD1	many	TRBV20-1	CSAKDRSSGNTIYF	TGCAGTGCAAAGGACAGGAGCTCTGGAAACACCATATATTTT
TRBJ2-1	TRBD2	many	TRBV27	CASSTLTGTSGGPFVSYNEQFF	TGTGCCAGCAGTACTCTCACCGGGACTAGCGGGGGGCCCTTTGTTTCCTACAATGAGCAGTTCTTC
TRBJ2-7	TRBD1	many	TRBV14	CASSQQKRTGDSYEQYF	TGTGCCAGCAGCCAACAAAAGAGGACAGGGGATTCCTACGAGCAGTACTTC
TRBJ2-7	.	many	TRBV5-1	CASSLYAGYEQYF	TGCGCCAGCAGCTTGTACGCGGGGTACGAGCAGTACTTC
TRBJ1-1	TRBD1	many	TRBV12-3/TRBV12-4	CASKIDRENTEAFF	TGTGCCAGCAAGATTGACAGGGAGAACACTGAAGCTTTCTTT
TRBJ1-2	.	.	TRBV27	CASSLTGGGYTF	TGTGCCAGCAGCTTGACAGGCGGTGGCTACACCTTC
TRBJ1-2	.	many	TRBV18	CASSPPGISNYGYTF	TGTGCCAGCTCACCACCGGGGATCTCGAACTATGGCTACACCTTC
TRBJ1-1	.	many	TRBV5-1	CASSLWGRGDTEAFF	TGCGCCAGCAGCTTGTGGGGCAGGGGCGACACTGAAGCTTTCTTT
TRBJ2-1	.	few	TRBV20-1	CSASPVYNEQFF	TGCAGTGCTAGCCCAGTGTACAATGAGCAGTTCTTC
TRBJ1-5	.	many	TRBV18	CASSRGPRGFGSSWPQHF	TGTGCCAGCTCACGGGGACCGCGGGGGTTTGGTTCCTCTTGGCCCCAGCATTTT
TRBJ2-7	.	many	TRBV20-1	CSASSAGVGYEQYF	TGCAGTGCTAGTTCAGCAGGGGTTGGGTACGAGCAGTACTTC
TRBJ1-1	.	many	TRBV5-5	CASSLGQVNTEAFF	TGTGCCAGCAGCTTGGGACAGGTGAACACTGAAGCTTTCTTT
TRBJ2-3	TRBD1	many	TRBV7-9	CASSGQGTLGTDTQYF	TGTGCCAGCAGCGGACAGGGGACCCTGGGCACAGATACGCAGTATTTT
TRBJ2-3	TRBD2	many	TRBV6-2/TRBV6-3	CASSYSDGGTDTQYF	TGTGCCAGCAGTTACTCCGACGGGGGGACAGATACGCAGTATTTT
TRBJ1-5	.	many	TRBV7-2	CASSPRRGDSNQPQHF	TGTGCCAGCAGCCCCAGAAGAGGGGACAGCAATCAGCCCCAGCATTTT
TRBJ1-2	.	many	TRBV7-2	CASSLVLDSYGYTF	TGTGCCAGCAGCTTAGTGCTGGACAGCTATGGCTACACCTTC
TRBJ2-2	.	many	TRBV12-3/TRBV12-4	CASSFRGTGELFF	TGTGCCAGCAGCTTCAGGGGAACCGGGGAGCTGTTTTTT
TRBJ2-1	TRBD2	many	TRBV5-1	CASSLGGGLTYNEQFF	TGCGCCAGCAGCTTGGGGGGGGGGTTAACCTACAATGAGCAGTTCTTC
TRBJ1-1	.	many	TRBV20-1	CSARKDWNTEAFF	TGCAGTGCTCGGAAGGATTGGAACACTGAAGCTTTCTTT
TRBJ2-7	TRBD1	many	TRBV5-1	CASSLRDRGEQYF	TGCGCCAGCAGCTTGCGGGACAGGGGCGAGCAGTACTTC
TRBJ1-5	TRBD1	many	TRBV5-1	CASSYGQGNQPQHF	TGCGCCAGCAGCTATGGACAGGGGAATCAGCCCCAGCATTTT
TRBJ1-5	.	many	TRBV20-1	CSVQRGDSNQPQHF	TGCAGTGTACAAAGGGGAGATAGCAATCAGCCCCAGCATTTT
TRBJ2-5	.	many	TRBV5-4	CASSSWTSETQYF	TGTGCCAGCAGCTCCTGGACTTCAGAGACCCAGTACTTC
TRBJ1-2	.	few	TRBV18	CASSPSWDYGYTF	TGTGCCAGCTCACCATCCTGGGACTATGGCTACACCTTC
TRBJ1-1	.	many	TRBV5-1	CASSGGIENTEAFF	TGCGCCAGCAGCGGGGGCATAGAGAACACTGAAGCTTTCTTT
TRBJ1-2	.	many	TRBV27	CASSLGPRGGNGYTF	TGTGCCAGCAGTTTGGGGCCGCGTGGGGGAAATGGCTACACCTTC
TRBJ1-1	TRBD1	many	TRBV5-1	CASSRRQGAGTEAFF	TGCGCCAGCAGCCGACGACAGGGGGCTGGCACTGAAGCTTTCTTT
TRBJ1-2	TRBD1	many	TRBV5-1	CASSHRQGGHYGYTF	TGCGCCAGCAGCCATCGACAGGGGGGGCACTATGGCTACACCTTC
TRBJ2-5	.	many	TRBV20-1	CSAGSRPQETQYF	TGCAGTGCTGGGAGTCGGCCCCAAGAGACCCAGTACTTC
TRBJ1-1	.	many	TRBV5-1	CASRDWENTEAFF	TGCGCCAGCAGAGACTGGGAGAACACTGAAGCTTTCTTT
TRBJ2-7	.	many	TRBV4-1	CASSQDRSRSQTISYEQYF	TGCGCCAGCAGCCAAGATCGGTCTCGGTCCCAAACGATTTCCTACGAGCAGTACTTC
TRBJ2-5	.	few	TRBV3-1	CASSPRPGLGAQYF	TGTGCCAGCAGCCCTAGGCCAGGGTTAGGGGCCCAGTACTTC
TRBJ1-2	.	many	TRBV20-1	CSASLTVTNNYGYTF	TGCAGTGCTAGTTTAACAGTGACCAATAACTATGGCTACACCTTC
TRBJ2-4	.	.	TRBV6-1	CASSEVWGRERELTKNIQYF	TGTGCCAGCAGTGAAGTCTGGGGCAGGGAAAGGGAGTTAACCAAAAACATTCAGTACTTC
TRBJ2-7	TRBD2	many	TRBV20-1	CSAPLAGADYEQYF	TGCAGTGCTCCGTTAGCGGGGGCCGACTACGAGCAGTACTTC